Presented here are 26 T cell receptor beta chains from one specimen sequenced in a study of tumor-infiltrating lymphocytes in primary liver carcinoma (dated by TCRdb to 2016 to 2017). Instrument on record: Illumina HiSeq 2500. TCRbeta-specific cDNA was reverse-transcribed from 500 to 550 ng total RNA using a constant-region primer and ProtoScript II reverse transcriptase. Three nested multiplex PCR rounds, following a slightly modified ARM-PCR procedure, were used to build the TCRbeta libraries. Each of the first two PCR rounds ran for around 11 cycles and used multiplex TRBV1-TRBV30 forward primers together with a Cbeta reverse primer. TCRdb handled the public reads itself, with Q25 trimming in fastp and clone calling in MiXCR, and kept productive beta chains. Entries are consolidated by CDR3 protein sequence, retaining the most common genes and DNA. Here the sample has about 92,000 distinct CDR3 sequences; about 73% occur a single time. Of the sample, approximately 30% is held by the ten largest clones.

Total RNA and DNA were co-extracted from roughly 18-30 mg of bulk tissue with the AllPrep DNA/RNA mini kit, without cell sorting. Specimen: tumor-adjacent normal liver tissue. The receptors here all came from a man between 35 and 55 years old with primary liver carcinoma and hepatitis B virus infection.

The chain has TRBV11-2 and TRBJ1-1, with D possibly matching TRBD1 (5 bases). The CDR3 runs 13 residues. Deletions cut 5 bases from V and 9 bases from J, with 16 bases between. Per germline, CDR1 SGHAT and CDR2 FQNNGV. The CDR3 is CASSAERGDQAFF. The CDR3 nucleotides read TGTGCCAGCAGCGCAGAGAGGGGCGACCAAGCTTTCTTT.

V is TRBV29-1 and J is TRBJ2-7; D is uncertain. The germline V gene has CDR1 SQVTM and CDR2 ANQGSEA. The CDR3 is 13 residues long. The V end lost 6 bases, the J end lost 1 base, and 13 bases lay between the germline ends. The CDR3 spells CSVLNSRSYEQYF. The CDR3, as DNA: TGCAGCGTCCTCAATTCCCGATCCTACGAGCAGTACTTC.

This chain connects TRBV11-2 to TRBJ2-5, with 12 bases matching TRBD2. Germline-derived CDR1 and CDR2 are SGHAT and FQNNGV. With V trimmed by 8 bases and J by 5 bases, 12 bases remained unmatched. The length of the CDR3 is 16 residues. This CDR3 is CASRALAGGLWETQYF. DNA for the CDR3: TGTGCCAGCCGCGCACTAGCGGGAGGCTTGTGGGAGACCCAGTACTTC.

Only a few counts were recorded for this clonotype. This sequence may be a read error, since a much larger clone differs from it by one base. This chain uses TRBV29-1 with TRBJ2-1; perhaps TRBD2 as D (6 bases). The germline gives CDR1 SQVTM, CDR2 ANQGSEA. The CDR3 spans 14 residues. V dropped 1 base and J dropped 2 bases, with 9 bases sitting between them. The CDR3 protein is CSVEGGLTYNEQFF. The CDR3 DNA reads as TGCAGCGTTGAAGGGGGACTGACCTACAATGAGCAGTTCTTC.

As regards this clonotype: At one boundary the junction diverges from the germline segment, which might be a read error. The chain couples TRBV11-2 to TRBJ1-2; 8 bases agree with TRBD1. The CDR3 sequence is 16 residues long. Germline CDR1 reads SGHAT; CDR2 reads FQNNGV. The CDR3 DNA follows: TGTGCCAGCAGCTTAGATCTAACAGGGGGAACCCATGGCTACACCTTT. This codes for CASSLDLTGGTHGYTF.

As regards this clonotype: The junction shows a germline mismatch at one end, possibly a read error. The chain joins TRBV6-5 to TRBJ1-1; 8 bases fit TRBD1. CDR1 is MNHEY, CDR2 SVGAGI, per germline. The CDR3 runs to 15 residues. CDR3 coding DNA: TGTGCCAGCAGGGGGACAGGTCTGGTAAACACTGAAGCTTTCTTC. Translated, it gives CASRGTGLVNTEAFF.

Concerning this clonotype itself: This may arise from a read error, as a much more abundant clone is one base away. The chain is built from TRBV5-5 and TRBJ1-4; D unclear. Germline lookup yields CDR1 SGHKS and CDR2 YYEKEE (reference sequence). The CDR3 runs 14 residues. Here the CDR3 reads CASSLSGALGKLLF. Written as DNA, the CDR3 is TGTGCCAGCAGCTTGTCTGGCGCCTTGGGAAAACTGCTTTTT.

Comments on this clonotype: The junction differs from germline at one of its ends, possibly a read error. The chain carries TRBV6-6 and TRBJ2-1, with a tentative D call TRBD2 (6 bases). The CDR3 is 16 residues long. Germline CDR1 is MNHNY and CDR2 is SVGAGI (reference sequence). The CDR3 region is CASTGPTRLSHNEQFF. CDR3 in DNA: TGTGCCAGCACCGGGCCGACTAGACTCTCCCACAATGAGCAGTTCTTC.

Concerning this clonotype: The junction departs from germline at one end; a sequencing error may be responsible. The V and J genes are TRBV11-2 and TRBJ1-6, with D perhaps TRBD1 (5 bases). The CDR3 contains 12 residues. The germline CDR1 and CDR2 sequences are SGHAT and FQNNGV. CDR3 nucleotide sequence: TGTGCCAGCAGCTCGACAGACCCCCGCCTCCACTTC. Its protein is CASSSTDPRLHF.

This rearrangement joins TRBV6-1 to TRBJ2-7; 9 nucleotides line up with TRBD1. V lost 5 bases to trimming and J lost 5 bases; unmatched junction nucleotides: 7. This CDR3 has 14 residues. Germline assignment: CDR1 MNHNS and CDR2 SASEGT. The CDR3 reads CASSRRTGEDEQYF. The DNA of the CDR3 is TGTGCCAGCAGTCGGCGGACAGGGGAAGACGAGCAGTACTTC.

As regards this clonotype: The CDR3 end shows no conserved phenylalanine or tryptophan, and so a read error is likely. The rearrangement joins TRBV29-1 to TRBJ1-2; TRBD1 agrees at 10 bases. CDR1 and CDR2 from the germline V gene are SQVTM and ANQGSEA. This CDR3 comprises 13 residues. With 3 bases clipped from V and 7 bases from J, the junction kept 5 bases outside the gene matches. CDR3 protein: CSVDTGTGVGYTI. The CDR3 DNA is TGCAGCGTTGACACAGGGACAGGGGTTGGCTACACCATC.

Concerning this clonotype: A much larger clone lies one base from this, so it may be a read error. The rearrangement joins TRBV7-8 to TRBJ2-2; D is unclear. The CDR3 totals 14 residues. CDR1 SGHVS and CDR2 FQNEAQ come from the germline V gene. V lost 6 bases, J lost 9 bases, and 17 bases lay in between. In DNA form, the CDR3 reads TGTGCCAGCAGGGCCCGGTTCGGAGTCTGGGAGCTGTTTTTT. Amino acid sequence: CASRARFGVWELFF.

Concerning this clonotype itself: At one end the junction does not follow the germline gene, possibly because of a read error. This chain connects TRBV11-2 to TRBJ2-5; the match to TRBD2 covers 7 bases. Germline CDR1 is SGHAT and CDR2 is FQNNGV. The CDR3 has 14 amino acids. The CDR3 protein is CASSLVGGYKTQYF. CDR3 coding DNA: TGTGCCAGTAGCTTAGTGGGGGGGTACAAAACCCAGTACTTC. Full variable domain (rest looked up from reference TRBV11-2 and TRBJ2-5): EAGVAQSPRYKIIEKRQSVAFWCNPISGHATLYWYQQILGQGPKLLIQFQNNGVVDDSQLPKDRFSAERLKGVDSTLKIQPAKLEDSAVYLCASSLVGGYKTQYFGPGTRLLVL.

The chain combines TRBV29-1 with TRBJ2-1; weak D call: TRBD1 (6 bases). The length of the CDR3 is 12 residues. The V and J ends lost 6 bases and 8 bases respectively, with 14 bases between them. Germline CDR1 reads SQVTM; CDR2 reads ANQGSEA. The CDR3 loop is CSVGHNHDEQFF. Written as DNA, the CDR3 is TGCAGCGTGGGACACAACCACGATGAGCAGTTCTTC.

Concerning this clonotype itself: Sequence at one end of the junction differs from germline and may be a read error. J is TRBJ2-1 and V is TRBV6-5; D may be TRBD1 (6 bases). This CDR3 region has 14 residues. Per the germline V gene, CDR1 is MNHEY and CDR2 is SVGAGI. This CDR3 is CASRSGTKYNERFF. The CDR3, as DNA: TGTGCCAGCAGGTCCGGGACAAAGTACAATGAGCGGTTCTTC.

V usage is TRBV11-2 and J usage is TRBJ1-5; D unclear. Germline lookup yields CDR1 SGHAT and CDR2 FQNNGV. This CDR3 contains 14 residues. The V end was cut by 3 bases, the J end by 2 bases, with 8 bases between. CDR3 residues: CASSLCEGNQPQHF. The DNA of the CDR3 is TGTGCCAGCAGCTTGTGTGAGGGCAATCAGCCCCAGCATTTT.

About this clonotype: This may be a read error, as it is one base from a much larger clone. V and J are TRBV7-8 and TRBJ2-5, with a weak D call TRBD2 (6 bases). Germline V lookup: CDR1 SGHVS, CDR2 FQNEAQ. The CDR3 has 14 residues. V was clipped by 6 bases and J by 1 base, with 12 bases between them. The CDR3 loop reads CASRAGLIQETQYF. CDR3 DNA: TGTGCCAGCAGGGCGGGACTGATCCAAGAGACCCAGTACTTC.

The V and J genes are TRBV28 and TRBJ2-1; D remains unclear. Germline V gene data show CDR1 as MDHEN and CDR2 as SYDVKM. Between the trimmed V and J ends, which lost 8 bases and 6 bases, there was a span of 14 bases. The CDR3 loop spans 13 amino acids. CDR3 bases: TGTGCCAGCCAGTCTTCGTCTTTCAATGAGCAGTTCTTC. Its translation is CASQSSSFNEQFF.

For this clonotype: At one end the junction does not follow the germline gene, possibly because of a read error. V gene TRBV10-3 combines with J gene TRBJ2-1, with 7 positions matching TRBD1. Per the germline V gene, CDR1 is ENHRY and CDR2 is SYGVKD. This CDR3 has 14 residues. The CDR3 bases are TGTGCCGTCAGAGAGGGACAGAACCTCAATGAGCAGTTCTTC. Amino acid sequence: CAVREGQNLNEQFF.

Ten or more counts support this clonotype. The chain employs TRBV10-2 and TRBJ2-2, with D possibly matching TRBD2 (6 bases). The CDR3 length is 14 residues. V was trimmed by 3 bases and J by 5 bases, leaving 10 bases between them. CDR1 is WSHSY and CDR2 is SAAADI in the germline V gene. CDR3 amino acids: CASSETGVTGELFF. DNA for the CDR3: TGCGCCAGCAGTGAAACGGGGGTTACCGGGGAGCTGTTTTTT.

Details on this clonotype: Just one base apart from a much larger clone, this may be a read error. The gene calls are TRBV5-8 and TRBJ2-5; TRBD1 matches at 8 bases. Germline V gene sequence: CDR1 SGHTS, CDR2 YDEGEE. The CDR3 is 16 residues long. CDR3 amino acids: CASSDHRGAYQGTQYF. The CDR3 nucleotides read TGTGCCAGCAGCGACCACAGGGGGGCTTACCAAGGGACCCAGTACTTC. Complete variable domain (other parts from reference TRBV5-8 and TRBJ2-5): EAGVTQSPTHLIKTRGQQATLRCSPISGHTSVYWYQQALGLGLQFLLWYDEGEERNRGNFPPRFSGRQFPNYSSELNVNALELEDSALYLCASSDHRGAYQGTQYFGPGTRLLVL.

CDR3 sequence (DNA): TGTGCCAGCAAGGGAGGGGGAGGACTAGAGACCCAGTACTTC. This translates into CASKGGGGLETQYF. The J gene is TRBJ2-5, the V gene TRBV12-3 or TRBV12-4, with D maybe TRBD2 (7 bases). The CDR3 loop spans 14 amino acids. V lost 7 bases and J lost 4, with 16 bases in between.

A remark on this clonotype: This may be a read error, as it is one base from a much larger clone. This chain uses TRBV6-6 with TRBJ1-5; 8 positions match TRBD1. Germline V CDR1 and CDR2: MNHNY, SVGAGI (reference sequence). CDR3 length: 14 amino acids. The CDR3 DNA reads TGTGTCAGCAGCCAGGGGGCCGGCAATCAGCCCCAGCATTTT. This sequence encodes CVSSQGAGNQPQHF.

With regard to this clonotype: Likely a read error: the CDR3 ends without its conserved phenylalanine or tryptophan. V gene TRBV4-2 combines with J gene TRBJ2-1, with TRBD2 matching 9 bases. Germline CDR1 is LGHNA and CDR2 is YNFKEQ. Germline trimming cut 8 bases from V and 4 bases from J; bases unmatched to any gene: 15. CDR3 size: 17 residues. The CDR3 is CASGPQGASGIYNEQFS. CDR3 nucleotides: TGTGCCAGCGGCCCCCAAGGGGCTAGCGGGATTTACAATGAGCAGTTCTCC.

A remark on this clonotype: This sequence may be a read error, since a much larger clone differs from it by one base. CDR3 protein: CAGSGTGTGVGEQYF. For the CDR3, the DNA is TGTGCCGGCAGCGGGACCGGGACAGGGGTAGGCGAGCAGTACTTC. The chain combines TRBV5-6 with TRBJ2-7; 10 positions agree with TRBD1. The CDR3 runs 15 residues. From germline, CDR1 is SGHDT and CDR2 YYEEEE.

This clonotype has only one observation. Since a much larger clone is just one base distant, this may be a read error. V is TRBV5-1 and J is TRBJ2-3; weak D call: TRBD1 (6 bases). The CDR3 spans 15 residues. Looked up from germline, CDR1 is SGHRS and CDR2 is YFSETQ. Trimming shortened V by 4 bases and J by 5 bases, and 17 bases separated the two germline ends. The CDR3 nucleotides are TGCGCCAGCAGCGAGCCTAACCTAGGGGGAGATACGCAGTATTTT. It is translated as CASSEPNLGGDTQYF. The variable domain in full, with the rest retrieved from reference TRBV5-1 and TRBJ2-3, is KAGVTQTPRYLIKTRGQQVTLSCSPISGHRSVSWYQQTPGQGLQFLFEYFSETQRNKGNFPGRFSGRQFSNSRSEMNVSTLELGDSALYLCASSEPNLGGDTQYFGPGTRLTVL.